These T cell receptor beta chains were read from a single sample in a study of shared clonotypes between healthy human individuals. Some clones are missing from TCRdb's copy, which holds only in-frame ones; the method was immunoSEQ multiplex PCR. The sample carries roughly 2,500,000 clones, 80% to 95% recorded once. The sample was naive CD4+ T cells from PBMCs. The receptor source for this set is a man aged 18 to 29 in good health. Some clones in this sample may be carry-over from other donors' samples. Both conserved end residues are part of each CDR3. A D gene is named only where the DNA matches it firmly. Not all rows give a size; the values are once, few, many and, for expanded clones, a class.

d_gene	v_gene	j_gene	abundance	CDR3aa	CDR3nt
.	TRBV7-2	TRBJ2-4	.	CASSLGSVRRLGQYF	TGTGCCAGCAGCTTAGGTTCGGTCCGGCGGCTTGGTCAGTACTTC
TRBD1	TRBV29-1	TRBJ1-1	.	CSVEVRDRRNTEAFF	TGCAGCGTTGAAGTCCGGGACAGGAGGAACACTGAAGCTTTCTTT
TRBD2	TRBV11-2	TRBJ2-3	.	CASSWGTSASTDTQYF	TGTGCCAGCAGCTGGGGGACTAGCGCAAGCACAGATACGCAGTATTTT
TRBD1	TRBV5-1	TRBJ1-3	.	CASSTGDRGPGNTIYF	TGCGCCAGCAGCACCGGGGACAGGGGGCCTGGAAACACCATATATTTT
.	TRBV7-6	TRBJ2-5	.	CASSLARVDETQYF	TGTGCCAGCAGCTTAGCCAGGGTGGATGAGACCCAGTACTTC
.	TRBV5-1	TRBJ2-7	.	CASSFGGKGSEQYF	TGCGCCAGCAGCTTCGGCGGGAAGGGAAGCGAGCAGTACTTC
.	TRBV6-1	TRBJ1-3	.	CASSERQDAGNTIYF	TGTGCCAGCAGTGAACGACAGGATGCAGGAAACACCATATATTTT
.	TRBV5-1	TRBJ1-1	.	CASSLGWNTEAFF	TGCGCCAGCAGCTTAGGATGGAACACTGAAGCTTTCTTT
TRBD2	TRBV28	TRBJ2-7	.	CASRTSGRVEYEQYF	TGTGCCAGCAGGACTAGCGGGAGAGTAGAGTACGAGCAGTACTTC
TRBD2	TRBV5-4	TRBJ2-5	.	CASSLRLADAEVGETQYF	TGTGCCAGCAGCTTGCGTCTAGCGGACGCCGAGGTCGGGGAGACCCAGTACTTC
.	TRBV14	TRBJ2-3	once	CASSQSSFLDTQYF	TGTGCCAGCAGCCAATCTTCATTTTTAGATACGCAGTATTTT
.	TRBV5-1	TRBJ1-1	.	CASSPDRAGPMNTEAFF	TGCGCCAGCAGCCCTGACCGGGCAGGGCCCATGAACACTGAAGCTTTCTTT
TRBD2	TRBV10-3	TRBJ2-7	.	CAISGTTPYEQYF	TGTGCCATCTCCGGGACTACTCCCTACGAGCAGTACTTC
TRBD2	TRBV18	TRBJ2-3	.	CASSLGLAESTDTQYF	TGTGCCAGCTCCCTGGGACTAGCGGAAAGCACAGATACGCAGTATTTT
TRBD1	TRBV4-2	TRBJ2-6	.	CASSQVDRASGANVLTF	TGTGCCAGCAGCCAAGTGGACAGGGCCTCTGGGGCCAACGTCCTGACTTTC
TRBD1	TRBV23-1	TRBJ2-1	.	CASSQGRDRVYNEQFF	TGCGCCAGCAGTCAAGGCCGGGACAGGGTTTACAATGAGCAGTTCTTC
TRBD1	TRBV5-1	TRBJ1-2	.	CASSLLAGGSTSYGYTF	TGCGCCAGCAGCTTGTTAGCAGGGGGTTCGACTAGCTATGGCTACACCTTC
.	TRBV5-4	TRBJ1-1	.	CASSLGTEAFF	TGTGCCAGCAGCCTAGGGACTGAAGCTTTCTTT
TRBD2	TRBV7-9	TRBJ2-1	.	CASSRSGSAHNEQFF	TGTGCCAGCAGTCGTAGCGGGAGTGCCCACAATGAGCAGTTCTTC
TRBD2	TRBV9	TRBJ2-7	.	CASSVHAASGSYEQYF	TGTGCCAGCAGCGTCCATGCGGCTAGCGGCTCCTACGAGCAGTACTTC
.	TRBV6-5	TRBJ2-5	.	CASSYNRYQETQYF	TGTGCCAGCAGTTACAATCGTTACCAAGAGACCCAGTACTTC
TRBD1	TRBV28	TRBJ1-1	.	CASSRIGQGRTEAFF	TGTGCCAGCAGTCGAATAGGACAGGGAAGGACTGAAGCTTTCTTT
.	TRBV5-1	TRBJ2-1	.	CASSLASGYNEQFF	TGCGCCAGCAGCTTGGCCTCCGGATACAATGAGCAGTTCTTC
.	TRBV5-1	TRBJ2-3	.	CASSLEGGDTQYF	TGCGCCAGCAGCTTGGAAGGGGGAGATACGCAGTATTTT
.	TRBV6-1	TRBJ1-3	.	CAGQQGGAGNTIYF	TGTGCCGGACAACAAGGGGGTGCTGGAAACACCATATATTTT
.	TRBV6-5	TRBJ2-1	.	CASSYLNEQFF	TGTGCCAGCAGTTACCTGAATGAGCAGTTCTTC
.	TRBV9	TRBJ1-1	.	CASSQMNTEAFF	TGTGCCAGCAGCCAGATGAACACTGAAGCTTTCTTT